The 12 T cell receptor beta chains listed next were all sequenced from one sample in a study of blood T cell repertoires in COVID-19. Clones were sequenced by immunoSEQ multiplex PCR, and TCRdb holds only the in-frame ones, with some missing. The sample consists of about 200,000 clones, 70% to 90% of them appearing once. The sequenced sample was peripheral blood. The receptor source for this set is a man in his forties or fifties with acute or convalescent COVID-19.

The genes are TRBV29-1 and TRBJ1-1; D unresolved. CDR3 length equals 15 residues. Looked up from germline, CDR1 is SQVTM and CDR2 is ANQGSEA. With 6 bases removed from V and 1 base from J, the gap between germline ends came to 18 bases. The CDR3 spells CSVLRRTGENTEAFF. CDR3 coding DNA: TGCAGCGTCCTGCGGCGGACCGGGGAGAACACTGAAGCTTTCTTT.

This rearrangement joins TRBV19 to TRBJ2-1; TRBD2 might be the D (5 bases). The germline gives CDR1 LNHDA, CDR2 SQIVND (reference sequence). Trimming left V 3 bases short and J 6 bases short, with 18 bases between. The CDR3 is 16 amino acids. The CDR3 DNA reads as TGTGCCAGTAGTATCTTAGGCGCGGGTGGAGGCAATGAGCAGTTCTTC. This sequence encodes CASSILGAGGGNEQFF.

The CDR3 sequence is CASSPRGRQPQHF. The CDR3 DNA reads TGTGCCAGCAGCCCACGTGGCAGGCAGCCCCAGCATTTT. The chain is built from TRBV6-5 and TRBJ1-5, with D unresolved. CDR3 length: 13 amino acids. Germline-derived CDR1 and CDR2 are MNHEY and SVGAGI. Trimming removed 6 bases at V and 7 bases at J, with 13 bases between.

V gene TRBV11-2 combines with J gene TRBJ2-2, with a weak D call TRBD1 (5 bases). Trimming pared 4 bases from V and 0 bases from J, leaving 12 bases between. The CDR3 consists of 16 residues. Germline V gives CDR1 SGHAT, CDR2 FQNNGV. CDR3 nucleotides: TGTGCCAGCAGCTCCCCAAGGACACCGAACACCGGGGAGCTGTTTTTT. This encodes CASSSPRTPNTGELFF.

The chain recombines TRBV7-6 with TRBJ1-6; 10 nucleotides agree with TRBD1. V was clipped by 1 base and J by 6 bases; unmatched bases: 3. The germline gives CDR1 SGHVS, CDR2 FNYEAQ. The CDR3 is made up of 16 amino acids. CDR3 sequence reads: CASSLGRDRGNSPLHF. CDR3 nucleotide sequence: TGTGCCAGCAGCTTAGGGCGGGACAGGGGTAATTCACCCCTCCACTTT.

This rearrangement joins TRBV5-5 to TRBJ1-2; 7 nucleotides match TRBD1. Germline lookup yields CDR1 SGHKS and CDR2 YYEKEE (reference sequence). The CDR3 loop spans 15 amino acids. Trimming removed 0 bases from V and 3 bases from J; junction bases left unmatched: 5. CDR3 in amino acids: CASSLAWDSDYGYTF. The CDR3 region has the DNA TGTGCCAGCAGCTTGGCCTGGGACAGCGACTATGGCTACACCTTC. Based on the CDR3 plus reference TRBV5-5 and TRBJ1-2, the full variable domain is DAGVTQSPTHLIKTRGQQVTLRCSPISGHKSVSWYQQVLGQGPQFIFQYYEKEERGRGNFPDRFSARQFPNYSSELNVNALLLGDSALYLCASSLAWDSDYGYTFGSGTRLTVV.

The CDR3 loop reads CASILGQGARRETQYF. The CDR3 nucleotides read TGTGCCAGCATACTGGGACAGGGGGCGCGGAGGGAGACCCAGTACTTC. The chain uses TRBV2 and TRBJ2-5; 12 bases align to TRBD1. V lost 7 bases, J lost 5 bases, and 11 bases stayed unmatched. Germline V gene sequence: CDR1 SNHLY, CDR2 FYNNEI. The CDR3 runs to 16 residues.

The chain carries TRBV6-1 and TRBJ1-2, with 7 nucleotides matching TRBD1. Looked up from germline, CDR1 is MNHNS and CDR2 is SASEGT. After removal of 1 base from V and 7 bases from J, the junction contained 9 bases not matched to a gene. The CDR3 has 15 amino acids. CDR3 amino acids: CASSEEVTGLAGYTF. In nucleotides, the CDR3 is TGTGCCAGCAGTGAAGAGGTGACAGGGCTCGCTGGCTACACCTTC.

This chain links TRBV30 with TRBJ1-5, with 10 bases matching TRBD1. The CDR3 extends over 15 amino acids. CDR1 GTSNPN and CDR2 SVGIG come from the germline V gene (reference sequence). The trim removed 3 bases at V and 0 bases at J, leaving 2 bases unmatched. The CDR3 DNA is TGTGCCTGGAGGGGACAGGGGTTTAGCAATCAGCCCCAGCATTTT. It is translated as CAWRGQGFSNQPQHF. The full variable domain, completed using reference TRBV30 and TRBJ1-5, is SQTIHQWPATLVQPVGSPLSLECTVEGTSNPNLYWYRQAAGRGLQLLFYSVGIGQISSEVPQNLSASRPQDRQFILSSKKLLLSDSGFYLCAWRGQGFSNQPQHFGDGTRLSIL.

The CDR3 coding sequence is TGTGCCAGCAGTGACCAGCGGGGGGATGAGCAGTTCTTC. Encoded protein: CASSDQRGDEQFF. The gene calls are TRBV6-4 and TRBJ2-1; 9 bases are shared with TRBD2. Germline V gives CDR1 MRHNA, CDR2 SNTAGT. V lost 2 bases to trimming and J lost 8 bases; unmatched junction nucleotides: 1. The length of the CDR3 is 13 residues.

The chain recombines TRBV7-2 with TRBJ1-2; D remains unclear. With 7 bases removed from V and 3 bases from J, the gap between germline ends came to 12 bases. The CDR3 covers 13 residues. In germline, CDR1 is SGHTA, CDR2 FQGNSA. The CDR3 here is CASTPLRYYGYTF. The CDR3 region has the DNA TGTGCCAGCACCCCGTTGAGGTACTATGGCTACACCTTC.

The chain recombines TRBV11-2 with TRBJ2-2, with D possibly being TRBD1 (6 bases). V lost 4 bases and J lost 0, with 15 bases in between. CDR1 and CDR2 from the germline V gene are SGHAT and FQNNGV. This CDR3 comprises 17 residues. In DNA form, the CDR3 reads TGTGCCAGCAGCTCGTCGGTGGGACACACGAACACCGGGGAGCTGTTTTTT. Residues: CASSSSVGHTNTGELFF.